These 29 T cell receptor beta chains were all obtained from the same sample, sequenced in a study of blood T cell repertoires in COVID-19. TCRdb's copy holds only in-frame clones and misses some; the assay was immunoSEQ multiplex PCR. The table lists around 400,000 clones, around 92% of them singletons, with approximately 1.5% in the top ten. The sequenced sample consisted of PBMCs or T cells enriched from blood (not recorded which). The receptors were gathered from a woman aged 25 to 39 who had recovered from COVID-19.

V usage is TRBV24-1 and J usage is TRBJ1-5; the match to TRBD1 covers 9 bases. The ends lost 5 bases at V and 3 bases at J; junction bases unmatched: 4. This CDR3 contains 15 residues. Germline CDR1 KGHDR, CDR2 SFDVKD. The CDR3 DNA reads TGTGCCACCAGTGGGGGGGACAGGGACAATCAGCCCCAGCATTTT. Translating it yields CATSGGDRDNQPQHF.

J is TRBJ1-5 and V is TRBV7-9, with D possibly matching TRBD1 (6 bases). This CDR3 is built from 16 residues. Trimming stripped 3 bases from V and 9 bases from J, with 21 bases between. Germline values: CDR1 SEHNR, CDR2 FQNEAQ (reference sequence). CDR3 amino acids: CASSLGGGAPTPPQHF. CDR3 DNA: TGTGCCAGCAGCTTGGGAGGGGGGGCGCCTACCCCGCCCCAGCATTTT.

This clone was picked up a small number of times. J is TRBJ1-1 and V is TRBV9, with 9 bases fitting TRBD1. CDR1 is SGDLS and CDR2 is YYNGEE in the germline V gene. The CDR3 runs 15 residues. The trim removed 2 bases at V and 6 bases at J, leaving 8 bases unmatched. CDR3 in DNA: TGTGCCAGCAGCGTCGGGACAGGGAAGTTGGCTGAAGCTTTCTTT. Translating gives CASSVGTGKLAEAFF.

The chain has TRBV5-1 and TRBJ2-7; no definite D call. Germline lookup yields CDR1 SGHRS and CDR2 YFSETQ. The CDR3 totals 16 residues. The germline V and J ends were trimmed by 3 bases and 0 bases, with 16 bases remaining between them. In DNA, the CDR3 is TGCGCCAGCAGCTCCCTTACAGTATCAAGCTCCTACGAGCAGTACTTC. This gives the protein CASSSLTVSSSYEQYF.

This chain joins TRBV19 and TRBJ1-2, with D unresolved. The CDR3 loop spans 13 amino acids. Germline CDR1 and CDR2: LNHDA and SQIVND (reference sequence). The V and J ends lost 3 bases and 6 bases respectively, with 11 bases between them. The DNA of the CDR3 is TGTGCCAGTAGTATGAAGGGAGGTGATGGCTACACCTTC. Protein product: CASSMKGGDGYTF.

As DNA, the CDR3 is TGTGCCAGCAGCCCGCGGGGAGCTGACTATGGCTACACCTTC. Protein sequence: CASSPRGADYGYTF. The chain links TRBV5-4 to TRBJ1-2; no definite D call. The germline V and J ends were trimmed by 4 bases and 3 bases, with 13 bases remaining between them. The CDR3 loop spans 14 amino acids. Looked up from germline, CDR1 is SGHNT and CDR2 is YYREEE (reference sequence).

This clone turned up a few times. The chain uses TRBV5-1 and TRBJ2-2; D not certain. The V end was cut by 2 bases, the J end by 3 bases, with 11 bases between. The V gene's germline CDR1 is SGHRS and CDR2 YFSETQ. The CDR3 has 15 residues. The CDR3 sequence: CASSLNAEHTGELFF. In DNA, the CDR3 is TGCGCCAGCAGCTTAAACGCAGAACACACCGGGGAGCTGTTTTTT.

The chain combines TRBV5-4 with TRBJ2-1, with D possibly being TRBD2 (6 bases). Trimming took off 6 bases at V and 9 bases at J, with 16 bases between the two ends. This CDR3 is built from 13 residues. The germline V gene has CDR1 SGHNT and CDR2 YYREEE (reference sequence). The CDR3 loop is CASTLGLGGEQFF. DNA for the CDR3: TGTGCCAGCACACTAGGTTTGGGAGGTGAGCAGTTCTTC.

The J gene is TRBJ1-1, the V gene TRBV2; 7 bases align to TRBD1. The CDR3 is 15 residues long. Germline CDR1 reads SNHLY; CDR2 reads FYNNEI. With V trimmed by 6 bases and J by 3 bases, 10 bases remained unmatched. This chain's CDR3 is CASREGARVYTEAFF. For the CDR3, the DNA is TGTGCCAGCAGAGAGGGGGCGCGGGTGTACACTGAAGCTTTCTTT.

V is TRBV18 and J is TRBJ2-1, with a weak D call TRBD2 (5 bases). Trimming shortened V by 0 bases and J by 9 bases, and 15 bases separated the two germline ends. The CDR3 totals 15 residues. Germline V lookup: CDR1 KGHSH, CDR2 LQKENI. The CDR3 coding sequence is TGTGCCAGCTCACCACCCAGTTTAGCGTTTGGTGAGCAGTTCTTC. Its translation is CASSPPSLAFGEQFF.

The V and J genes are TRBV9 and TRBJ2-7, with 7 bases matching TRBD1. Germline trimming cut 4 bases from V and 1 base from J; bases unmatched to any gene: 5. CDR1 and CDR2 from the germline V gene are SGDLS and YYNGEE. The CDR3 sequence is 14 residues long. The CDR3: CASSPRDRSYEQYF. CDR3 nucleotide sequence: TGTGCCAGCAGCCCCCGGGACAGATCCTACGAGCAGTACTTC.

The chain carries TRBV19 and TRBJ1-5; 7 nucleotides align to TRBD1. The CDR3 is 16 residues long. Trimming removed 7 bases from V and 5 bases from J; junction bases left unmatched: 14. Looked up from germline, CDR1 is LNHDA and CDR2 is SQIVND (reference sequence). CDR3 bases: TGTGCCAGTACCTACGGCCTACAGGGGAGCGATCAGCCCCAGCATTTT. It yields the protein CASTYGLQGSDQPQHF.

The CDR3 here is CASSQDYNSPLHF. The CDR3, as DNA: TGTGCCAGCAGCCAGGACTATAATTCACCCCTCCACTTT. The J gene is TRBJ1-6, the V gene TRBV7-3; unclear D gene. Trimming took 5 bases from V and 3 from J, leaving 5 bases between them. The CDR3 is 13 residues long. Germline assignment: CDR1 SGHTA and CDR2 FQGTGA.

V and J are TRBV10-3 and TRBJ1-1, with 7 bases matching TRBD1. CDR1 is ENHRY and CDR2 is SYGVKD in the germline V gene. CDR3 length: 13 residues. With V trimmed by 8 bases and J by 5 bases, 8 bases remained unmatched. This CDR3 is CAIAEGAGTEAFF. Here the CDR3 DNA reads TGTGCCATCGCCGAGGGGGCTGGGACTGAAGCTTTCTTT.

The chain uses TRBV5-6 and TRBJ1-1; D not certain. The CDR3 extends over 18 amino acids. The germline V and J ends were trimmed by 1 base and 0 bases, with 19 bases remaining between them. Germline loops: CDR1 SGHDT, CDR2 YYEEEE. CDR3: CASSLIGPGSLMNTEAFF. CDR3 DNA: TGTGCCAGCAGCTTGATTGGTCCGGGTTCCCTCATGAACACTGAAGCTTTCTTT.

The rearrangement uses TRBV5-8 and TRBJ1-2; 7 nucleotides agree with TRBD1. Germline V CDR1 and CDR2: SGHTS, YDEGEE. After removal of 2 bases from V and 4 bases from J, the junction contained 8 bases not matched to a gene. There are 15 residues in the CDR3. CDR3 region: CASSFRQGRGYGYTF. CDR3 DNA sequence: TGTGCCAGCAGCTTTAGACAGGGTCGAGGCTATGGCTACACCTTC.

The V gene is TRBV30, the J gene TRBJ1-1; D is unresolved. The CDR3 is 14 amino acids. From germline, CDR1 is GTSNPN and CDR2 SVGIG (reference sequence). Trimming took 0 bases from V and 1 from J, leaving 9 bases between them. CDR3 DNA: TGTGCCTGGAGTGTACTCCACGGGAACACTGAAGCTTTCTTT. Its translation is CAWSVLHGNTEAFF.

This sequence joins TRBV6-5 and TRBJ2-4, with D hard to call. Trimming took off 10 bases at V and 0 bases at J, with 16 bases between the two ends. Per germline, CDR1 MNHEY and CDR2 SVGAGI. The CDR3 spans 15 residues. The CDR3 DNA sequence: TGTGCCACCAGGAACCGAGGTTCAGCCAAAAACATTCAGTACTTC. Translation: CATRNRGSAKNIQYF.

The CDR3 sequence: CSAADTEAFF. CDR3 bases: TGCAGTGCCGCGGACACTGAAGCTTTCTTT. This sequence joins TRBV20-1 and TRBJ1-1, with no clear D. The CDR3 totals 10 residues. From germline, CDR1 is DFQATT and CDR2 SNEGSKA (reference sequence). Trimming pared 6 bases from V and 3 bases from J, leaving 5 bases between.

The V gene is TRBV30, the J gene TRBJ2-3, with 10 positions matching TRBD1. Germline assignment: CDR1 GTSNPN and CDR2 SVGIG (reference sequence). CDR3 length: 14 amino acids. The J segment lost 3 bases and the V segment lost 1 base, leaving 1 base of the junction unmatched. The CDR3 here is CAWSAGQGTDTQYF. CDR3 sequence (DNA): TGTGCCTGGAGTGCGGGACAGGGGACAGATACGCAGTATTTT.

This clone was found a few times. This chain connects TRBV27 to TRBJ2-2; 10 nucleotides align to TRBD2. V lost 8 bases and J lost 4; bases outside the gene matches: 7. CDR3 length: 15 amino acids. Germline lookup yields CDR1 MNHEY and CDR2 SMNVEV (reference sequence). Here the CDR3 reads CASSPLAGATGELFF. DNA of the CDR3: TGTGCCAGCTCCCCCCTAGCGGGAGCCACCGGGGAGCTGTTTTTT.

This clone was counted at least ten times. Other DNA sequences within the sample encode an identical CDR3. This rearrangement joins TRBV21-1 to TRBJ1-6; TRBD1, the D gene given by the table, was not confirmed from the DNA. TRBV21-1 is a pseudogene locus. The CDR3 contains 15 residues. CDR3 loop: CASSQRQGRPSPLHF. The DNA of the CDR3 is TGTGCCAGCAGCCAGAGACAGGGACGGCCTTCACCCCTCCACTTT.

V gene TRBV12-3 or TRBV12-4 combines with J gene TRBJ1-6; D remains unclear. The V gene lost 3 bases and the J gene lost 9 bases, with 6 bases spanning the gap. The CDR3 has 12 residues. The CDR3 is CASSLPGSPLHF. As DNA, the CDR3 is TGTGCCAGCAGTTTGCCGGGTTCACCCCTCCACTTT.

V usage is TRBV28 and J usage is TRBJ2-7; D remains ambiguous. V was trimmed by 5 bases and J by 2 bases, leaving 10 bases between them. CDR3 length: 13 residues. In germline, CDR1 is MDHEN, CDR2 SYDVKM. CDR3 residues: CASSIDTTYEQYF. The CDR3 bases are TGTGCCAGCAGTATAGACACGACCTACGAGCAGTACTTC.

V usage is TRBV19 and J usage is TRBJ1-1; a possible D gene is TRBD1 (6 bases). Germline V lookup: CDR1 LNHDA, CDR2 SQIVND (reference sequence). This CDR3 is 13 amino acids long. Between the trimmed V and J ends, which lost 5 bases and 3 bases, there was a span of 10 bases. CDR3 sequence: CASSPGQHTEAFF. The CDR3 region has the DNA TGTGCCAGTAGTCCCGGACAGCACACTGAAGCTTTCTTT.

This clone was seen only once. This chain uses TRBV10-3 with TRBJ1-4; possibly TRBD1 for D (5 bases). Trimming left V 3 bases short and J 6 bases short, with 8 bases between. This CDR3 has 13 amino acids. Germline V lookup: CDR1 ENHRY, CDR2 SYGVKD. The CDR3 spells CAISDGQHEKLFF. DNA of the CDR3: TGTGCCATCAGTGATGGACAACATGAAAAACTGTTTTTT.

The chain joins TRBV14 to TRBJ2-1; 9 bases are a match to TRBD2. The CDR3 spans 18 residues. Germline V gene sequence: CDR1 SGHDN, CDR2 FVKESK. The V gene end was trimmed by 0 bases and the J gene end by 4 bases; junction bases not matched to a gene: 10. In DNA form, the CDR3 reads TGTGCCAGCAGCCAAGAAGGAGTGTCTAGCGGGGTTTACAATGAGCAGTTCTTC. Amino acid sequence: CASSQEGVSSGVYNEQFF.

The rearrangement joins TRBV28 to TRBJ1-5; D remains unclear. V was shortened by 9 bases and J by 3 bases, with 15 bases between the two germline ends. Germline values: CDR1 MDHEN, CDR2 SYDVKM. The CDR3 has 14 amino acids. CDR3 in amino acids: CASLEWENNQPQHF. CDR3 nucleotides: TGTGCCAGTCTAGAGTGGGAGAACAATCAGCCCCAGCATTTT.

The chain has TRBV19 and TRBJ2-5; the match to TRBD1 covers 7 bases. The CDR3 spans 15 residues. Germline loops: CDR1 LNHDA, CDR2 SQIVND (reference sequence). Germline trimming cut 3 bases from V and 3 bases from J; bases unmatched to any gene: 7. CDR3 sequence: CASSIFTGAKETQYF. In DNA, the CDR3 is TGTGCCAGTAGTATTTTTACAGGGGCTAAAGAGACCCAGTACTTC.